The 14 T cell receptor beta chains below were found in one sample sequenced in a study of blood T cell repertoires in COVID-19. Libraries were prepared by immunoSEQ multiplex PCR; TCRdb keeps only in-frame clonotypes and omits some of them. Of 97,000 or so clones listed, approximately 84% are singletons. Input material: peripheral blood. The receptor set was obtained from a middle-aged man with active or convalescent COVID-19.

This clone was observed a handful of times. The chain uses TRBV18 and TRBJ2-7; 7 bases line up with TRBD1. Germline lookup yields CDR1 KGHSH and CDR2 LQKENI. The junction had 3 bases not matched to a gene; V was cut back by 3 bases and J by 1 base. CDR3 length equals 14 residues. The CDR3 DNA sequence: TGTGCCAGCTCACCCCCGGGACAGTCCTACGAGCAGTACTTC. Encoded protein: CASSPPGQSYEQYF.

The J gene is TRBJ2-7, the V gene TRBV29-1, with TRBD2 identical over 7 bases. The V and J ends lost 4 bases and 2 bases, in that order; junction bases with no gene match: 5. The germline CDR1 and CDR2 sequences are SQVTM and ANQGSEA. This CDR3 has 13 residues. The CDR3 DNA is TGCAGCGTTGGGGGAGGGCTCCCCTACGAGCAGTACTTC. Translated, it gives CSVGGGLPYEQYF.

The CDR3 reads CASSYIGTGAGYTF. The CDR3 DNA sequence: TGTGCCAGCAGTTATATTGGGACAGGGGCCGGCTACACCTTC. This chain connects TRBV6-5 to TRBJ1-2; 10 bases line up with TRBD1. CDR1 MNHEY and CDR2 SVGAGI come from the germline V gene. The CDR3 spans 14 residues. The ends lost 3 bases at V and 8 bases at J; junction bases unmatched: 6.

CDR3: CAPKTGTQETQYF. The CDR3 nucleotides read TGTGCCCCCAAGACCGGGACTCAAGAGACCCAGTACTTC. The chain is built from TRBV12-5 and TRBJ2-5, with D possibly TRBD2 on 6 matching bases. The CDR3 runs to 13 residues. The germline V gene has CDR1 LGHNT and CDR2 FRNRAP. Full variable domain (rest looked up from reference TRBV12-5 and TRBJ2-5): DARVTQTPRHKVTEMGQEVTMRCQPILGHNTVFWYRQTMMQGLELLAYFRNRAPLDDSGMPKDRFSAEMPDATLATLKIQPSEPRDSAVYFCAPKTGTQETQYFGPGTRLLVL.

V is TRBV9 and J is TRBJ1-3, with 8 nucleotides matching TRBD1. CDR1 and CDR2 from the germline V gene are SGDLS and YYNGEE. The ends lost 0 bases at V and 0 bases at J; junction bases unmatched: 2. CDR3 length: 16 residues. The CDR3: CASSVGQGSSGNTIYF. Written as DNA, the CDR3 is TGTGCCAGCAGCGTAGGACAGGGGTCCTCTGGAAACACCATATATTTT.

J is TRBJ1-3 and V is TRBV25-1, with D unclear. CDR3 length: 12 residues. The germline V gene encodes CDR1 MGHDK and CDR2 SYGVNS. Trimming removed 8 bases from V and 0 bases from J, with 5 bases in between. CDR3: CASLSSGNTIYF. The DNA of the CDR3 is TGTGCCAGCCTCTCCTCTGGAAACACCATATATTTT.

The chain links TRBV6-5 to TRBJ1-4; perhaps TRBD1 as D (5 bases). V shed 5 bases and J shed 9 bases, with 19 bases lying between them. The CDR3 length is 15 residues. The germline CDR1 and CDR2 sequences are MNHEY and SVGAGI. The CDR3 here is CASSPNDSGPKKLFF. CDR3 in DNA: TGTGCCAGCAGTCCAAACGACAGTGGGCCGAAAAAACTGTTTTTT.

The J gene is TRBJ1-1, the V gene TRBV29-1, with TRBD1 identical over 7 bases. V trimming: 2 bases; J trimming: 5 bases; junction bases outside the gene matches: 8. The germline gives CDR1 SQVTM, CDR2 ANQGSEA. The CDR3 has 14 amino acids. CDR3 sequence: CSVESATGETEAFF. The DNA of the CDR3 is TGCAGCGTTGAATCGGCCACAGGGGAAACTGAAGCTTTCTTT.

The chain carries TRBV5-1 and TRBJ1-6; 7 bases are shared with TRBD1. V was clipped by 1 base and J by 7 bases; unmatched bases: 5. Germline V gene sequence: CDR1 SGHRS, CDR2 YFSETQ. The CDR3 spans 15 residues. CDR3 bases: TGCGCCAGCAGCTTGACCGGACAGGTCAATTCACCCCTCCACTTT. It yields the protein CASSLTGQVNSPLHF.

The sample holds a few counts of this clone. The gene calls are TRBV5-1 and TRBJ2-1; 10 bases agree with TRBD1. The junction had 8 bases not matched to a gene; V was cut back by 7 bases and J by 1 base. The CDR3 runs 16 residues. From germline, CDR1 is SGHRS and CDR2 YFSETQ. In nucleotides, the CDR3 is TGCGCCAGCGGCGCGACAGGGGGCATGTCCTACAATGAGCAGTTCTTC. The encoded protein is CASGATGGMSYNEQFF.

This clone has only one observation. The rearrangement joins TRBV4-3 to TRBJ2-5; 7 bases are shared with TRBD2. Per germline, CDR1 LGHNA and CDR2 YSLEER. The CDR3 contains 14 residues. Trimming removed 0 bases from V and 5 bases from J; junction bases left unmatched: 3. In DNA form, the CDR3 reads TGCGCCAGCAGCCAAGATGCCGGGGGGGAGACCCAGTACTTC. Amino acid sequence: CASSQDAGGETQYF.

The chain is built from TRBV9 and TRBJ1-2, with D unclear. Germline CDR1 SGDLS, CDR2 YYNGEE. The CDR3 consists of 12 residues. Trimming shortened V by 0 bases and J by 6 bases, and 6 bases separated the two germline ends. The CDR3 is CASSVGRDGYTF. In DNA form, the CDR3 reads TGTGCCAGCAGCGTAGGGAGGGATGGCTACACCTTC.

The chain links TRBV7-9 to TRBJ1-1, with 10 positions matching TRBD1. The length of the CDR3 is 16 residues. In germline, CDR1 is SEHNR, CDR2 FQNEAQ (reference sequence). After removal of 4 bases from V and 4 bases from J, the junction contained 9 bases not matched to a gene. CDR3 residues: CASSWGAGTGVTEAFF. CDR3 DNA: TGTGCCAGCAGCTGGGGGGCAGGGACAGGGGTCACTGAAGCTTTCTTT. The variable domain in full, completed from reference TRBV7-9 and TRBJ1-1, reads DTGVSQNPRHKITKRGQNVTFRCDPISEHNRLYWYRQTLGQGPEFLTYFQNEAQLEKSRLLSDRFSAERPKGSFSTLEIQRTEQGDSAMYLCASSWGAGTGVTEAFFGQGTRLTVV.

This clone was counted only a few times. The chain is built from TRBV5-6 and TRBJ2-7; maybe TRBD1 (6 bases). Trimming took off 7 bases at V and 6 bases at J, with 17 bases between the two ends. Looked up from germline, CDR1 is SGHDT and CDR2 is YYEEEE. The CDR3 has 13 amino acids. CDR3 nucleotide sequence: TGTGCCAGCTACTACGCAGGGGCCTCCGAGCAGTACTTC. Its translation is CASYYAGASEQYF. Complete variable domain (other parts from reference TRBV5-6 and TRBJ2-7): DAGVTQSPTHLIKTRGQQVTLRCSPKSGHDTVSWYQQALGQGPQFIFQYYEEEERQRGNFPDRFSGHQFPNYSSELNVNALLLGDSALYLCASYYAGASEQYFGPGTRLTVT.